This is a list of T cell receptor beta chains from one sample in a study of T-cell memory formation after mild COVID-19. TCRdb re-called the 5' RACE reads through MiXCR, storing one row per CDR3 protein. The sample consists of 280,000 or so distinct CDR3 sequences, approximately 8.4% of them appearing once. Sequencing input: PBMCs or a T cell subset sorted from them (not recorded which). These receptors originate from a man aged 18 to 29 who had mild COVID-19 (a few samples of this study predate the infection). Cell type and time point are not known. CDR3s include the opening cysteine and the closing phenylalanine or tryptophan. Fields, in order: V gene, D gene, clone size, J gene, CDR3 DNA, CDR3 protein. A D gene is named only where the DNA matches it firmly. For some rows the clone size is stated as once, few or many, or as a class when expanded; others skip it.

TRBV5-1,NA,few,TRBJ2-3,TGCGCCAGCAGCCCCGGGACGGAAGATACGCAGTATTTT,CASSPGTEDTQYF
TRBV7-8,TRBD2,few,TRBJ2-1,TGTGCCAGCAGCCGGCGGACTAGCGGGGGCCTCTCCCTCAATGAGCAGTTCTTC,CASSRRTSGGLSLNEQFF
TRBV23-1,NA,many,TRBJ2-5,TGCGCCAGCAGTCAATCGGGGTTGGGGGAGACCCAGTACTTC,CASSQSGLGETQYF
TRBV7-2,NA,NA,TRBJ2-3,TGTGCCAGCAGCTTAGCCGGGACTCCTCCAGATACGCAGTATTTT,CASSLAGTPPDTQYF
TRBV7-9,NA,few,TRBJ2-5,TGTGCCAGCAGCCCCGTTGGGGCCTATGAGACCCAGTACTTC,CASSPVGAYETQYF
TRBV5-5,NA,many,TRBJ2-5,TGTGCCAGCAGCTTCGAAGACCAAGAGACCCAGTACTTC,CASSFEDQETQYF
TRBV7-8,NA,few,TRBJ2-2,TGTGCCAGCAGCTTACTCCGGGAGCTGTTTTTT,CASSLLRELFF
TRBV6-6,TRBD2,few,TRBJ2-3,TGTGCCAGCAGTTACGCGGGGGGCTTAACAGATACGCAGTATTTT,CASSYAGGLTDTQYF
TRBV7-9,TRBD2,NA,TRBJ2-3,TGTGCCAGCAGCGCCTACGGGGGGGCGGTTGGAGATACGCAGTATTTT,CASSAYGGAVGDTQYF
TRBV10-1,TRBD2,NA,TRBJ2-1,TGCGCCAGCAGTGAGCGGGGGGGCCCCTACAATGAGCAGTTCTTC,CASSERGGPYNEQFF
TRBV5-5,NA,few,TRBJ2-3,TGTGCCAGCAGCTTCGTGCAAGATACGCAGTATTTT,CASSFVQDTQYF
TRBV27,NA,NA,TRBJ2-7,TGTGCCAGCAGTTACCAAAGCTCCTACGAGCAGTACTTC,CASSYQSSYEQYF
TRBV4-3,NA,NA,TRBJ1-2,TGCGCCAGCAGCCGAACGGGAGGGAGTTTTAACTATGGCTACACCTTC,CASSRTGGSFNYGYTF
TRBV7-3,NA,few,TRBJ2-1,TGTGCCAGCAGCTTAACATCCCTGCTTGGAGCCAGCAATGAGCAGTTCTTC,CASSLTSLLGASNEQFF
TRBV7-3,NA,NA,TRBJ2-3,TGTGCCAGCAGCCCGCCGGGACTGGGCGAATCAGATACGCAGTATTTT,CASSPPGLGESDTQYF
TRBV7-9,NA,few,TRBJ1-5,TGTGCCAGCAGTCCACCAATGGGCAATCAGCCCCAGCATTTT,CASSPPMGNQPQHF
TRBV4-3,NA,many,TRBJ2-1,TGCGCCAGCAGCCGCCGGGCCGGCCCCTATGGTGAGCAGTTCTTC,CASSRRAGPYGEQFF
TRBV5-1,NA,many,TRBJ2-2,TGCGCCAGCACCCCTTTGGGCAGAAACACCGGGGAGCTGTTTTTT,CASTPLGRNTGELFF
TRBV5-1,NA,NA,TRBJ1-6,TGCGCCAGCAGCTTGCGGTCAGGCGATAATTCACCCCTCCACTTT,CASSLRSGDNSPLHF
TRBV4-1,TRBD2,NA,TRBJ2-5,TGCGCCAGCAGCCAATTCGGGACTAGAGAGACCCAGTACTTC,CASSQFGTRETQYF
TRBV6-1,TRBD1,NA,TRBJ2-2,TGTGCCAGCACCGGACAGGGTTCCGGGGAGCTGTTTTTT,CASTGQGSGELFF
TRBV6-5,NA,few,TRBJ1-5,TGTGCCAGCAGTTCCCAGGCCGGGACGAATCAGCCCCAGCATTTT,CASSSQAGTNQPQHF
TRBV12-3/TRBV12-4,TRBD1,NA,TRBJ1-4,TGTGCCAGCAGTTTGGGGACAGGGGTACAGGAAAAACTGTTTTTT,CASSLGTGVQEKLFF
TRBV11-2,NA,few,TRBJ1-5,TGTGCCAGCAGCAAGGGACAAAGACGCAATCAGCCCCAGCATTTT,CASSKGQRRNQPQHF
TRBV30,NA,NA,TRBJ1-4,TGTGCCTGGAGTGTAAGCGGGACAACTAATGAAAAACTGTTTTTT,CAWSVSGTTNEKLFF
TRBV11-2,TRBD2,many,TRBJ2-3,TGTGCCAGCAGCTTAGGCACTAGCGGGGGGCTGTGGGCAGATACGCAGTATTTT,CASSLGTSGGLWADTQYF
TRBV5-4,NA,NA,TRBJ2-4,TGTGCCAGCAGCTTGGCGGCGGGGATGGAAAACATTCAGTACTTC,CASSLAAGMENIQYF
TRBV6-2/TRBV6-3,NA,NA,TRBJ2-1,TGTGCCAGCAGTTATGGGGGTCGTATGGGGAATGAGCAGTTCTTC,CASSYGGRMGNEQFF
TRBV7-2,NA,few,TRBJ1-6,TGTGCCAGCACAATCGATAATTCACCCCTCCACTTT,CASTIDNSPLHF
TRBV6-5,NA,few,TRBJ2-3,TGTGCCAGCAGTTATTATGGGACAGATACGCAGTATTTT,CASSYYGTDTQYF
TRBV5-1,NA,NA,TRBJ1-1,TGCGCCAGCAGCTTGGCGCAGGGCGTAAGGGATGAGGCTTTCTTT,CASSLAQGVRDEAFF
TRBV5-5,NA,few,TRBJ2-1,TGTGCCAGCAGCTTGGCCAGGAACTACAATGAGCAGTTCTTC,CASSLARNYNEQFF
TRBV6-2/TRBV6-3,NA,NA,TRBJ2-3,TGTGCCAGCAGTTACCGGCAGGGCATCGTGGATACGCAGTATTTT,CASSYRQGIVDTQYF
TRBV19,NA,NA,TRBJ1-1,TGTGCCAGTAGTATCGGTCAGAACACTGAAGCTTTCTTT,CASSIGQNTEAFF
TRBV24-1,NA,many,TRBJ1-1,TGTGCCACCAGTGGGGGGGTGAGCTTTGAAGCTTTCTTT,CATSGGVSFEAFF
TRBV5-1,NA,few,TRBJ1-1,TGCGCCAGCAGCCCCCGGGCAGGAAACATGAACACTGAAGCTTTCTTT,CASSPRAGNMNTEAFF
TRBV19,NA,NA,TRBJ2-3,TGTGCCAGTAGTATGGTCCTGCAGGCCTTCACAGATACGCAGTATTTT,CASSMVLQAFTDTQYF